One sample yielded the 14 T cell receptor beta chains listed below, sequenced in a study of Graves' ophthalmopathy and Graves' hyperthyroidism. CDR3 regions of TCR beta were amplified from RNA transcripts. RT-PCR in the first round used HTBI primers; a second-round multiplex PCR followed. TCRdb passed the multiplex PCR reads through MiXCR, listing each CDR3 protein once. This table holds about 500,000 distinct CDR3 sequences, about 15% found once. The specimen was blood. Receptors originate from a woman in her thirties with Graves' ophthalmopathy.

This clonotype has at least ten counts. The V call is TRBV11-1, the J call TRBJ2-5; the D is unclear. In germline, CDR1 is SGHAT, CDR2 FQDESV (reference sequence). The CDR3 sequence is 17 residues long. V lost 3 bases and J 5 bases, leaving 22 bases between the germline ends. The CDR3 DNA sequence: TGTGCCAGCAGCTTTACCCTAGGTCGGGCCTCACGTGAGACCCAGTACTTC. It specifies CASSFTLGRASRETQYF.

This clonotype turned up a few times. The J gene is TRBJ2-5, the V gene TRBV5-1, with 11 nucleotides matching TRBD1. This CDR3 is built from 15 residues. With 3 bases clipped from V and 5 bases from J, the junction kept 6 bases outside the gene matches. CDR1 is SGHRS and CDR2 is YFSETQ in the germline V gene. The chain's CDR3 is CASSSGDRGSETQYF. The DNA for the CDR3 is TGCGCCAGCAGCTCCGGGGACAGGGGGTCGGAGACCCAGTACTTC.

This clonotype has ten or more counts. The chain joins TRBV7-2 to TRBJ2-5, with D perhaps matching TRBD2 (7 bases). Trimming cost V 6 bases and J 7 bases, with 18 bases left between them. CDR1 is SGHTA and CDR2 is FQGNSA in the germline V gene. CDR3 length: 14 residues. The CDR3 DNA follows: TGTGCCAGCAGAATTCGGGGGGCGGATGGGACCCAGTACTTC. Protein product: CASRIRGADGTQYF.

The chain couples TRBV5-1 to TRBJ2-7, with 9 bases lining up with TRBD1. Looked up from germline, CDR1 is SGHRS and CDR2 is YFSETQ. After removal of 2 bases from V and 5 bases from J, the junction contained 8 bases not matched to a gene. The length of the CDR3 is 15 residues. CDR3 DNA sequence: TGCGCCAGCAGCTTCTCCGGGACAGGGTTTCACGAGCAGTACTTC. Translated, it gives CASSFSGTGFHEQYF.

Comments on this clonotype: A read error may explain this, as a much larger clone is one base away. The CDR3 sequence: CASSRRYTIYF. The CDR3 nucleotides read TGTGCCAGCAGTCGCCGCTACACCATATATTTT. The rearrangement links TRBV6-2 or TRBV6-3 to TRBJ1-3; the D is unclear. The CDR3 spans 11 residues. Per germline, CDR1 MNHEY and CDR2 SVGEGT. The V and J ends lost 5 bases and 8 bases respectively, with 7 bases between them.

The chain uses TRBV5-1 and TRBJ2-5; possibly TRBD1 or TRBD2 for D (5 bases each). The CDR3 covers 16 residues. The germline V and J ends were trimmed by 0 bases and 6 bases, with 18 bases remaining between them. CDR1 SGHRS and CDR2 YFSETQ come from the germline V gene. CDR3 amino acids: CASSLAPWEGTKTQYF. CDR3 nucleotide sequence: TGCGCCAGCAGCTTGGCCCCCTGGGAAGGGACCAAGACCCAGTACTTC.

The CDR3 nucleotides read TGTGCCAGCAGACTGACAGGGTCCTACGAGCAGTACTTC. This encodes CASRLTGSYEQYF. The chain combines TRBV12-3 or TRBV12-4 with TRBJ2-7, with 7 nucleotides matching TRBD1. The CDR3 runs 13 residues. Trimming took 6 bases from V and 1 from J; bases not matched to a gene: 3.

This clonotype was picked up many times. Here the CDR3 reads CASSGRDRDYGYTF. DNA for the CDR3: TGTGCCAGCAGCGGCCGGGACAGGGACTATGGCTACACCTTC. The J gene is TRBJ1-2, the V gene TRBV11-3; TRBD1 aligns across 9 bases. The germline V gene has CDR1 SGHNT and CDR2 YENEEA. With 5 bases clipped from V and 3 bases from J, the junction kept 4 bases outside the gene matches. The CDR3 is 14 amino acids.

This clonotype has a count of ten or more. The CDR3 is CATSRELAATGELFF. CDR3 nucleotides: TGTGCCACCAGCAGAGAGCTAGCGGCCACCGGGGAGCTGTTTTTT. The chain has TRBV15 and TRBJ2-2, with 7 bases aligning to TRBD2. V was pared by 0 bases and J by 4 bases, with 2 bases of the junction left unmatched. Per the germline V gene, CDR1 is LNHNV and CDR2 is YYDKDF (reference sequence). This CDR3 comprises 15 residues.

This clonotype was seen many times. The rearrangement links TRBV27 to TRBJ1-1; D is perhaps TRBD1 (5 bases). The length of the CDR3 is 11 residues. V was shortened by 6 bases and J by 5 bases, with 7 bases between the two germline ends. Germline CDR1 is MNHEY and CDR2 is SMNVEV (reference sequence). The chain's CDR3 is CASRGVTEAFF. The CDR3 nucleotides are TGTGCCAGCAGGGGGGTTACTGAAGCTTTCTTT.

This clonotype was seen at least ten times. This rearrangement joins TRBV5-1 to TRBJ1-2, with D unresolved. The CDR3 spans 14 residues. Germline assignment: CDR1 SGHRS and CDR2 YFSETQ. V gave up 0 bases and J gave up 0 bases, with 6 bases separating them. CDR3 DNA: TGCGCCAGCAGCTTGGGACCGCCTAACTATGGCTACACCTTC. The encoded protein is CASSLGPPNYGYTF.

This clonotype was counted at least ten times. The chain links TRBV3-1 to TRBJ2-5, with 7 bases identical to TRBD2. From germline, CDR1 is LGHDT and CDR2 YNNKEL (reference sequence). Germline trimming cut 5 bases from V and 3 bases from J; bases unmatched to any gene: 9. The CDR3 has 15 residues. CDR3: CASSLIQSGKETQYF. The CDR3 region has the DNA TGTGCCAGCAGCTTAATACAAAGCGGGAAAGAGACCCAGTACTTC.

At least ten counts were recorded for this clonotype. This chain joins TRBV10-3 and TRBJ1-1, with 7 bases that match TRBD1. The CDR3 has 16 residues. The germline gives CDR1 ENHRY, CDR2 SYGVKD. Germline trimming cut 5 bases from V and 4 bases from J; bases unmatched to any gene: 13. This chain's CDR3 is CAISLKGGAGGTEAFF. The CDR3 nucleotides read TGTGCCATCAGTCTCAAAGGGGGCGCGGGTGGCACTGAAGCTTTCTTT.

This clonotype was detected ten times or more. This chain uses TRBV20-1 with TRBJ2-7, with 7 bases identical to TRBD2. The germline V gene encodes CDR1 DFQATT and CDR2 SNEGSKA (reference sequence). The J segment lost 0 bases and the V segment lost 5 bases, leaving 7 bases of the junction unmatched. The CDR3 has 14 amino acids. CDR3 in DNA: TGCAGTGCTGGGCGGGGGACCCCCTCCTACGAGCAGTACTTC. Residues: CSAGRGTPSYEQYF.